The 13 T cell receptor beta chains presented below share a single source sample, sequenced in a study of cytotoxic CD8 clonotypes in ibrutinib-treated CLL. TCRdb keeps only in-frame clones here, not all; method: immunoSEQ multiplex PCR. The data contain some 81,000 clones, 79% of them singletons. Material: PBMCs, obtained after 12 months of ibrutinib treatment. The receptors were gathered from a human donor with chronic lymphocytic leukemia.

This clone was found once. The chain combines TRBV28 with TRBJ1-1, with D hard to call. V lost 5 bases and J lost 5, with 15 bases in between. CDR1 and CDR2 from the germline V gene are MDHEN and SYDVKM. The length of the CDR3 is 14 residues. The CDR3 coding sequence is TGTGCCAGCAGTCCCCCGGCCCCGGGGACTGAAGCTTTCTTT. Translated, it gives CASSPPAPGTEAFF.

The chain uses TRBV28 and TRBJ1-4; D is uncertain. The V gene lost 5 bases and the J gene lost 11 bases, with 21 bases spanning the gap. The CDR3 runs to 15 residues. Germline CDR1 and CDR2: MDHEN and SYDVKM. This CDR3 is CASSPISPSPGKLFF. The CDR3, as DNA: TGTGCCAGCAGTCCCATATCCCCCAGTCCGGGTAAACTGTTTTTT. Combining the CDR3 with reference TRBV28 and TRBJ1-4 gives the whole variable domain DVKVTQSSRYLVKRTGEKVFLECVQDMDHENMFWYRQDPGLGLRLIYFSYDVKMKEKGDIPEGYSVSREKKERFSLILESASTNQTSMYLCASSPISPSPGKLFFGSGTQLSVL.

The J gene is TRBJ1-2, the V gene TRBV7-2; TRBD1 agrees at 7 bases. Losses at the gene ends were 3 bases for V and 4 bases for J; bases not matched to a gene: 5. CDR1 and CDR2 from the germline V gene are SGHTA and FQGNSA. The length of the CDR3 is 14 residues. CDR3 residues: CASSFARGSYGYTF. CDR3 nucleotides: TGTGCCAGCAGCTTTGCCAGGGGGTCCTATGGCTACACCTTC.

With respect to this clone: A junction end diverges from the germline sequence, so it may reflect a read error. V and J are TRBV7-2 and TRBJ2-2; D unclear. Germline V gene lookup returns CDR1 SGHTA and CDR2 FQGNSA. This CDR3 is built from 13 residues. CDR3 loop: CASRLGWAGELFF. The CDR3 DNA is TGTGCCAGCAGGTTAGGGTGGGCCGGGGAGCTGTTTTTT.

Only a few counts were recorded for this clone. The chain combines TRBV6-5 with TRBJ2-1; unclear D gene. The CDR3 runs 14 residues. The germline V gene encodes CDR1 MNHEY and CDR2 SVGAGI. Trimming took 4 bases from V and 5 from J, leaving 12 bases between them. The chain's CDR3 is CASSSRGVNNEQFF. As DNA, the CDR3 is TGTGCCAGCAGTTCCCGCGGAGTGAACAATGAGCAGTTCTTC.

This chain connects TRBV19 to TRBJ1-2, with TRBD1 identical over 7 bases. V dropped 1 base and J dropped 8; count of bases not matched to a gene: 10. From germline, CDR1 is LNHDA and CDR2 SQIVND (reference sequence). The CDR3 totals 15 residues. The CDR3 region is CASSIGEGATHGYTF. CDR3 nucleotide sequence: TGTGCCAGTAGTATAGGAGAGGGGGCCACGCACGGCTACACCTTC.

J is TRBJ2-3 and V is TRBV6-5; D is unclear. Germline-derived CDR1 and CDR2 are MNHEY and SVGAGI. Trimming removed 6 bases at V and 2 bases at J, with 12 bases between. This CDR3 has 14 amino acids. In nucleotides, the CDR3 is TGTGCCAGCAGGGTGGGTACCACCACAGATACGCAGTATTTT. It specifies CASRVGTTTDTQYF.

The CDR3 sequence is CASSTGIQETQYF. The CDR3 region has the DNA TGTGCCAGCAGCACCGGGATTCAAGAGACCCAGTACTTC. The rearrangement joins TRBV6-5 to TRBJ2-5, with TRBD2 as a possible D gene (5 bases). The CDR3 is made up of 13 amino acids. Germline V gene data show CDR1 as MNHEY and CDR2 as SVGAGI. The V and J ends lost 6 bases and 2 bases respectively, with 10 bases between them.

This CDR3 is CASSPRRITLNTEAFF. The CDR3 bases are TGTGCCAGCAGCCCCCGACGGATTACTCTGAACACTGAAGCTTTCTTT. The V call is TRBV7-8, the J call TRBJ1-1; no clear D. The germline V gene has CDR1 SGHVS and CDR2 FQNEAQ. The CDR3 has 16 residues. V was shortened by 5 bases and J by 0 bases, with 16 bases between the two germline ends.

This rearrangement joins TRBV7-2 to TRBJ2-1; 7 nucleotides agree with TRBD1. This CDR3 is 15 amino acids long. With 5 bases clipped from V and 0 bases from J, the junction kept 4 bases outside the gene matches. Germline values: CDR1 SGHTA, CDR2 FQGNSA. CDR3 protein: CASSTRDSSYNEQFF. The CDR3 DNA follows: TGTGCCAGCAGCACCCGGGACAGCTCCTACAATGAGCAGTTCTTC.

This clone occurred many times. The chain is built from TRBV6-5 and TRBJ2-2, with 8 bases fitting TRBD1. The junction had 8 bases not matched to a gene; V was cut back by 4 bases and J by 4 bases. Germline V gene sequence: CDR1 MNHEY, CDR2 SVGAGI. CDR3 length: 16 residues. The DNA for the CDR3 is TGTGCCAGCAGTTCCGTTTCAGGGGGCGGCACCGGGGAGCTGTTTTTT. It codes for CASSSVSGGGTGELFF.

This sequence joins TRBV28 and TRBJ2-2; no reliable D call. CDR3 length: 12 amino acids. CDR1 and CDR2 from the germline V gene are MDHEN and SYDVKM. Trimming removed 8 bases at V and 2 bases at J, with 6 bases between. CDR3 sequence: CASGVNTGELFF. As DNA, the CDR3 is TGTGCCAGCGGGGTAAACACCGGGGAGCTGTTTTTT.

This sequence joins TRBV28 and TRBJ1-1, with D uncertain. Germline CDR1 reads MDHEN; CDR2 reads SYDVKM. The length of the CDR3 is 13 residues. V was shortened by 6 bases and J by 4 bases, with 12 bases between the two germline ends. This CDR3 reads CASSPGRGTEAFF. In DNA, the CDR3 is TGTGCCAGCAGCCCCGGTCGGGGCACTGAAGCTTTCTTT.